A single TCR beta chain is shown here with its context. This sample stems from a study of blood T cell repertoires in COVID-19. CDR1 is SGHTA, CDR2 FQGTGA, per germline. V lost 2 bases and J lost 5; bases outside the gene matches: 6. The CDR3 runs 15 residues. Using immunoSEQ multiplex PCR, the repertoire was profiled, and TCRdb retains in-frame clones only, with some absent. The sample holds about 24,000 clones, 70% to 90% seen once. The source of this sequence is a woman in her 70s with COVID-19, enrolled during active disease. The chain has TRBV7-3 and TRBJ2-3, with 8 bases aligning to TRBD2. Sample: peripheral blood. CDR3 loop: CASSLYGRAVDTQYF. CDR3 sequence (DNA): TGTGCCAGCAGCTTATACGGGAGGGCCGTAGATACGCAGTATTTT.